Listed below are T cell receptor beta chains from one sample, sequenced in a study of cytomegalovirus exposure and HLA in healthy donors. The data were produced by immunoSEQ multiplex PCR, yet TCRdb's version contains in-frame clones alone and is incomplete. This sample has 250,000 to 350,000 clones, with roughly 80% found just once. The source material was PBMCs. Source of these receptors: a girl between 2 and 10 years old in good health and CMV-seronegative. Each CDR3 is given with its conserved first and last residue. The D gene is left open where the match is weak. Part of the rows lack a size; the others show once, few, many or a class for expanded clones.

D gene,J gene,V gene,clone size,CDR3 protein,CDR3 DNA
TRBD2,TRBJ2-7,TRBV28,.,CASSLGREGSYEQYF,TGTGCCAGCAGTTTGGGGCGGGAGGGCTCCTACGAGCAGTACTTC
TRBD1,TRBJ2-7,TRBV6-1,.,CASSENWGQGVGYEQYF,TGTGCCAGCAGTGAAAATTGGGGACAGGGAGTCGGCTACGAGCAGTACTTC
TRBD2,TRBJ2-1,TRBV27,few,CASSLYSGRISYNEQFF,TGTGCCAGCAGTTTATATAGCGGGAGGATTTCCTACAATGAGCAGTTCTTC
TRBD1,TRBJ1-5,TRBV2,.,CASSRGTDNQPQHF,TGTGCCAGCAGTCGGGGGACAGACAATCAGCCCCAGCATTTT
.,TRBJ1-2,TRBV6-5,.,CASSYSNRHVYGYTF,TGTGCCAGCAGTTACTCGAACAGGCATGTCTATGGCTACACCTTC
.,TRBJ1-5,TRBV12-5,.,CASGLVLRQPQHF,TGTGCTAGTGGTTTGGTACTTCGTCAGCCCCAGCATTTT
.,TRBJ1-4,TRBV2,.,CASRHRAGNEKLFF,TGTGCCAGCAGGCATCGGGCAGGGAATGAAAAACTGTTTTTT
.,TRBJ2-1,TRBV5-1,.,CASSPGLETYNEQFF,TGCGCCAGCAGCCCTGGACTGGAGACCTACAATGAGCAGTTCTTC
.,TRBJ2-7,TRBV13,.,CASSRTETTYEQYF,TGTGCCAGCAGCAGGACAGAGACAACCTACGAGCAGTACTTC
TRBD1,TRBJ1-6,TRBV7-2,once,CASSLAGTAYNSPLHF,TGTGCCAGCAGCTTAGCCGGGACAGCTTATAATTCACCCCTCCACTTT